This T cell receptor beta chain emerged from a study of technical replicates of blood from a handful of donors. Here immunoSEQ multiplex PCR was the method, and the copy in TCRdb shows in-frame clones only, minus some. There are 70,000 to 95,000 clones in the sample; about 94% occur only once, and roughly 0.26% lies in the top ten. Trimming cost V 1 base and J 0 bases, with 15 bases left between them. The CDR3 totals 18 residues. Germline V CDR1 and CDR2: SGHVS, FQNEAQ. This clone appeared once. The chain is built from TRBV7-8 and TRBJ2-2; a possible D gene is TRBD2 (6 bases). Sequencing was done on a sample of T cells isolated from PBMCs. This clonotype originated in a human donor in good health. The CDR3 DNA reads TGTGCCAGCAGCTTAGATTCGGGAGACATTTCGAACACCGGGGAGCTGTTTTTT. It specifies CASSLDSGDISNTGELFF.